This section outlines one T cell receptor (beta chain) sequence together with its context. No antigen is known for it. Base qualities are not provided; no much larger clone lies one nucleotide away. This sample is drawn from a study of identical twins (dated by TCRdb to 2016 to 2017). With respect to the entire study: To test whether fetal clonotypes persist, the study used deep sequencing on TCR alpha and beta repertoires from monozygotic twins, unrelated adults of various ages, and cord blood. Replicate twin experiments were performed at different times using different library preparation protocols to rule out contamination.

Every donor was a healthy Caucasian. Three pairs of female monozygotic twins, all aged 18 to 29 years, made up the twin cohort. CD4+ and CD8+ T cell populations were isolated with positive isolation kits from Invitrogen. V and J are truncated by 3 bases and 3 bases respectively, leaving an intervening sequence of 17 bases. The CDR3 has 16 amino acids, counting the end cysteine and phenylalanine. The read is trimmed to its CDR3 DNA, 48 bases read in frame from base 1. The germline V gene encodes CDR1 SGHKS and CDR2 YYEKEE (reference sequence). Results and caveats for the whole study, not just this receptor: Excess twin sharing in beta out-of-frame sequences was weaker because fewer shared sequences lowered the signal-to-noise ratio. Compared with coincidental sharing between unrelated individuals, out-of-frame TCR alpha sequences shared between twins showed an excess of sequences with low generation probability. Because the same donors could not be followed over many years, conclusions were based on cross-sectional statistical analysis. Fewer insertions were carried by abundant cord blood beta clonotypes, a similar but weaker trend appeared in young adult naive repertoires, and no such trend appeared in memory repertoires. Invariant T cells such as MAIT and iNKT could partly confound zero-insertion analyses, although diverse VJ usage argued against such confounding for most clonotypes. Out-of-frame TCR alpha sharing in monozygotic twins was systematically underestimated by recombination models, whereas sharing between unrelated individuals was in agreement with the recombination models.

The library was produced with 5' RACE. Sequencing took place on an Illumina HiSeq 2000. Template switching added a universal primer binding site, and the final cDNA carried a unique molecular identifier that allowed TCR cDNA molecules to be counted accurately. Specific primers in the conserved constant-segment region were used to synthesize first-strand cDNA for TCR alpha and beta chains. To control for contamination, every cDNA library was double barcoded, receiving both a SMART-Mk sample barcode and Illumina barcodes. TruSeq adapter sequences and Illumina sample barcodes were added in two successive PCR steps. The Illumina HiSeq platform was used with custom primers to sequence TCR alpha and beta cDNA libraries. Per the source publication's procedure: Unique molecular identifiers were extracted from raw reads with MiGEC, and CDR3 positions were determined with MiXCR. For each individual, recombination models were inferred using an EM algorithm with the repgenHMM and IGoR tools. Shared clonotype analysis was performed with the tcR package in R, normalizing sharing by the product of cloneset sizes. To study raw recombination without the effects of thymic and clonal selection, out-of-frame nonproductive sequences were analyzed. Using fastp at Q25 and MiXCR, TCRdb reprocessed the public reads and kept productive beta chains. Every entry covers one CDR3 protein and lists the most common genes and DNA from its rows. The V and J calls here are based on TCRdb, not the publication. The sample records roughly 230,000 distinct CDR3 sequences, about 9% of which are singletons. The leading ten clones occupy 3% of the sample.

The same data also contributed to another study, on yellow fever vaccine responses in identical twins. Reported in the second study: According to the authors, in identical twins the way T cells responded to vaccination appeared partly convergent and partly personalized. In identical twins, the study followed T cell clones that responded to the vaccine with precision.

Source material: CD8+ T cells sorted from blood. This sequence was found in a woman in her late teens or twenties in good health. The rearranged segments are TRBV5-5 and TRBJ2-3; a tentative D call is TRBD2 (5 bases match). The sequence in DNA is TGTGCCAGCAGCTGGACTTCTCTAGTAATTACAGATACGCAGTATTTT. Translated, this is CASSWTSLVITDTQYF. The reference TRBV5-5 and TRBJ2-3 proteins fill in what lies around the CDR3, so the full variable domain reads DAGVTQSPTHLIKTRGQQVTLRCSPISGHKSVSWYQQVLGQGPQFIFQYYEKEERGRGNFPDRFSARQFPNYSSELNVNALLLGDSALYLCASSWTSLVITDTQYFGPGTRLTVL.